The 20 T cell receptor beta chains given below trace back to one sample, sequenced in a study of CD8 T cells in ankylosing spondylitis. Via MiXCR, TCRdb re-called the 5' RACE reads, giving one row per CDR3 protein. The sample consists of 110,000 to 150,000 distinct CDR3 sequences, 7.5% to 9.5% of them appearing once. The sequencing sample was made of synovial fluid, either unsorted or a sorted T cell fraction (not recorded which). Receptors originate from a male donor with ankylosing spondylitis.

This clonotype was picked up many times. For the CDR3, the DNA is TGTGCCAGCAGCGCCCGACAGGGGAGGACGGCAACTGAAGCTTTCTTT. This sequence encodes CASSARQGRTATEAFF. The V gene is TRBV7-6, the J gene TRBJ1-1; 8 nucleotides agree with TRBD1. The germline gives CDR1 SGHVS, CDR2 FNYEAQ. Trimming took 5 bases from V and 5 from J; bases not matched to a gene: 13. The CDR3 length is 16 residues. Drawing the rest from reference TRBV7-6 and TRBJ1-1, the complete variable domain is GAGVSQSPRYKVTKRGQDVALRCDPISGHVSLYWYRQALGQGPEFLTYFNYEAQQDKSGLPNDRFSAERPEGSISTLTIQRTEQRDSAMYRCASSARQGRTATEAFFGQGTRLTVV.

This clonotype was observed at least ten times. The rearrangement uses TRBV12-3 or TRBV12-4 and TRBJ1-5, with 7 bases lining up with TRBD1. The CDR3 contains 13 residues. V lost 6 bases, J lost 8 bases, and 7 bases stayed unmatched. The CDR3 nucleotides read TGTGCCAGCAGCAAGGGACAGACCGAGCCCCAGCATTTT. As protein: CASSKGQTEPQHF.

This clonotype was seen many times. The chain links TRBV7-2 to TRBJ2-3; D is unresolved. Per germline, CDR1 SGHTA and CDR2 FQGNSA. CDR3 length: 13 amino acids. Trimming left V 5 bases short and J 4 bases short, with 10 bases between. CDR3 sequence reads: CASSTQLPDTQYF. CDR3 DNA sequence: TGTGCCAGCAGCACCCAACTCCCAGATACGCAGTATTTT. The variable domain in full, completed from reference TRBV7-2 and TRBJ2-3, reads GAGVSQSPSNKVTEKGKDVELRCDPISGHTALYWYRQSLGQGLEFLIYFQGNSAPDKSGLPSDRFSAERTGGSVSTLTIQRTQQEDSAVYLCASSTQLPDTQYFGPGTRLTVL.

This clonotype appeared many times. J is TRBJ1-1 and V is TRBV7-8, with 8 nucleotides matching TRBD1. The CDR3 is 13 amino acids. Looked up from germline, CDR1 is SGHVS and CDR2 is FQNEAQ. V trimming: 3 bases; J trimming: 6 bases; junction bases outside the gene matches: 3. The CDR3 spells CASSFGQGAEAFF. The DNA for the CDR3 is TGTGCCAGCAGCTTCGGACAGGGAGCTGAAGCTTTCTTT.

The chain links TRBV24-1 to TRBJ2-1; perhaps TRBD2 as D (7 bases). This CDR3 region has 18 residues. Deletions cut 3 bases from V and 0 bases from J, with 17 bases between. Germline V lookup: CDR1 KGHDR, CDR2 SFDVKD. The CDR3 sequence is CATSDPGGGASSYNEQFF. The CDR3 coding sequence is TGTGCCACCAGTGATCCCGGAGGGGGGGCGAGCTCCTACAATGAGCAGTTCTTC.

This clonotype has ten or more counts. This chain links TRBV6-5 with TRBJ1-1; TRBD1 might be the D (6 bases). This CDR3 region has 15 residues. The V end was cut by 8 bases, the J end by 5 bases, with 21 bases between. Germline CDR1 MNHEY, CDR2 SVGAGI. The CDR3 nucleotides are TGTGCCAGCGGCCAGGGGATCCTGGGGTATACTGAAGCTTTCTTT. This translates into CASGQGILGYTEAFF.

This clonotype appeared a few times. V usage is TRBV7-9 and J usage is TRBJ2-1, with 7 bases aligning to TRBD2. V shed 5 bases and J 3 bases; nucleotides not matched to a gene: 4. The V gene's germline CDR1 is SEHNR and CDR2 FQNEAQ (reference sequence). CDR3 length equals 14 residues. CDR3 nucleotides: TGTGCCAGCAGCAAGCGGGACCACTACAATGAGCAGTTCTTC. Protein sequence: CASSKRDHYNEQFF. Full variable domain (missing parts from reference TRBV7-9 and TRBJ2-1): DTGVSQNPRHKITKRGQNVTFRCDPISEHNRLYWYRQTLGQGPEFLTYFQNEAQLEKSRLLSDRFSAERPKGSFSTLEIQRTEQGDSAMYLCASSKRDHYNEQFFGPGTRLTVL.

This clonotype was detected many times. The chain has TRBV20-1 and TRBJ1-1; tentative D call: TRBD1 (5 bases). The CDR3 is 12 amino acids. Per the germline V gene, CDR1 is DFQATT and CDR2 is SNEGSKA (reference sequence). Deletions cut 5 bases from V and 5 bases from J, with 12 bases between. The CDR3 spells CSALQGSTEAFF. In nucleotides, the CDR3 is TGCAGTGCTCTGCAGGGATCGACTGAAGCTTTCTTT.

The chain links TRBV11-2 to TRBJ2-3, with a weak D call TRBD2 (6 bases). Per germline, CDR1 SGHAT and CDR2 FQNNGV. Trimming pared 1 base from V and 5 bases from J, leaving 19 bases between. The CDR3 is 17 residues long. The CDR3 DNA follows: TGTGCCAGCAGCTTAGTTGGTGGTAGCGGTGGAGGAGATACGCAGTATTTT. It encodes CASSLVGGSGGGDTQYF.

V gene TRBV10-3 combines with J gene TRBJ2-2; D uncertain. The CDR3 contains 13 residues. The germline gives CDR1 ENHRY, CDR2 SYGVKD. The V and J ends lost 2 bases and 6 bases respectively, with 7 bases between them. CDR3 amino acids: CAISEQVAGELFF. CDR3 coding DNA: TGTGCCATCAGTGAGCAGGTTGCCGGGGAGCTGTTTTTT.

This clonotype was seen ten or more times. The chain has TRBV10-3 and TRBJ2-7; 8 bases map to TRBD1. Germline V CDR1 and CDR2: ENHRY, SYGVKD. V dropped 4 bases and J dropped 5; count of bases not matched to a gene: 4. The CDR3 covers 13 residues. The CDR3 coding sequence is TGTGCCATCAGTGGACAGGGGTCGGACGAGCAGTACTTC. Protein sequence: CAISGQGSDEQYF.

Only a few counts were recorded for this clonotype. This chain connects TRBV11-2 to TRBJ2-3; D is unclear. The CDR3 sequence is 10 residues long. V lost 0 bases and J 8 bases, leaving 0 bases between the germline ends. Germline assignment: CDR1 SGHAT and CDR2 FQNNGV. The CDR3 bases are TGTGCCAGCAGCTTAGATACGCAGTATTTT. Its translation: CASSLDTQYF.

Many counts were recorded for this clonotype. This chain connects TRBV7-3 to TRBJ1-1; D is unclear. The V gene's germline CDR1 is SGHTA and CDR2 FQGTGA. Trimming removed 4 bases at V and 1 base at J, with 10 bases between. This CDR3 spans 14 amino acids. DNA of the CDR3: TGTGCCAGCAGCTCCTCCCCGACGAACACTGAAGCTTTCTTT. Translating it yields CASSSSPTNTEAFF.

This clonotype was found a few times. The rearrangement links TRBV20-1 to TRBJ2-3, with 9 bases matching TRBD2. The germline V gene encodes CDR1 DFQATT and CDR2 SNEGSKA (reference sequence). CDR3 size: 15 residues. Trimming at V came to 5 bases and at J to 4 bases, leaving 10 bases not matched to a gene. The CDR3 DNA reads TGCAGTGCTTCAAACATAGCGGGAGACCCAGATACGCAGTATTTT. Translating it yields CSASNIAGDPDTQYF.

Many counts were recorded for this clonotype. CDR3 sequence: CATSDVHLGDTGELFF. The CDR3 region has the DNA TGTGCCACCAGTGATGTCCACCTAGGGGATACCGGGGAGCTGTTTTTT. V and J are TRBV24-1 and TRBJ2-2, with D perhaps TRBD1 (5 bases). V lost 3 bases to trimming and J lost 5 bases, with 15 bases between them. The germline CDR1 and CDR2 sequences are KGHDR and SFDVKD. The CDR3 contains 16 residues.

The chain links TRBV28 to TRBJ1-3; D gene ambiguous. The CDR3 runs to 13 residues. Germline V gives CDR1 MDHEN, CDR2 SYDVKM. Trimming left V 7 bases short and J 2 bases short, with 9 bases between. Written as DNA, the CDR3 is TGTGCCAGCAAGGGTATTGCTGGAAACACCATATATTTT. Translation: CASKGIAGNTIYF.

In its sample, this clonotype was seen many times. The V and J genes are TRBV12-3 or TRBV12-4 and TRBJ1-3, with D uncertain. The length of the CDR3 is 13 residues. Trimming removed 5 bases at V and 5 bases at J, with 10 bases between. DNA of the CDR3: TGTGCCAGCAGTCCCCGTGGACGAAACACCATATATTTT. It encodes CASSPRGRNTIYF.

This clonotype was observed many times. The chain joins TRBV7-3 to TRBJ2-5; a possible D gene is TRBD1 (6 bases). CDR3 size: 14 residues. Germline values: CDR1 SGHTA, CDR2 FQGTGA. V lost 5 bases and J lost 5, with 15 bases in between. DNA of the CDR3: TGTGCCAGCAGCCCGACAGGCCTTCAGGAGACCCAGTACTTC. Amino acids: CASSPTGLQETQYF.

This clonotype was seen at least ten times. The CDR3 region is CASSPTPDGYQPQHF. The CDR3 region has the DNA TGTGCCAGCAGCCCCACCCCGGACGGTTATCAGCCCCAGCATTTT. V usage is TRBV7-2 and J usage is TRBJ1-5; D unclear. Trimming pared 5 bases from V and 5 bases from J, leaving 16 bases between. CDR3 length: 15 amino acids. Looked up from germline, CDR1 is SGHTA and CDR2 is FQGNSA.

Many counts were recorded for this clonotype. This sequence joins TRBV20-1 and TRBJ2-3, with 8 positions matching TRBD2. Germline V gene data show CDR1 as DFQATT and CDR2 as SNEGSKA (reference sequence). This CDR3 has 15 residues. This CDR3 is CSTSGVAGYTDTQYF. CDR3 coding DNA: TGCAGCACGTCCGGAGTAGCGGGGTACACAGATACGCAGTATTTT.